Described below is a single T cell receptor (beta chain) sequence and its context. The source of the sample is a study of blood T cell repertoires in COVID-19. Study at large: Spain, Italy and the United States supplied samples that represented acute and convalescent COVID-19.

Patients of the Seattle cohort, enrolled during active infection, were followed longitudinally. As processed by the authors: Estimates of nucleated cell counts were drawn from the amplification of reference gene primers. The data were produced by immunoSEQ multiplex PCR, yet TCRdb's version contains in-frame clones alone and is incomplete. D and trimming come from the DNA, and the V and J calls and clone size come from that table. The table records under 350,000 clones, about 93% of them present only once. The sample consisted of peripheral blood. This sequence originates from a woman aged 25 to 45 with COVID-19, enrolled during active disease.

The CDR3 sequence: CATSDSSGRGSADTQYF. CDR3 bases: TGTGCCACCAGTGACTCCTCGGGCAGGGGGTCAGCAGATACGCAGTATTTT. The genes are TRBV24-1 and TRBJ2-3; 7 nucleotides agree with TRBD1. CDR1 is KGHDR, CDR2 SFDVKD, per germline. V shed 4 bases and J 4 bases; nucleotides not matched to a gene: 13. CDR3 size: 17 residues.